The clone carrying this T cell receptor (beta chain) was detected once. What it recognizes is unknown. Produced via immunoSEQ multiplex PCR; TCRdb's table is partial and in-frame only. The sample records about 380,000 clones, roughly four fifths being singletons. The data are from a study of Ad26.COV2.S vaccination and SARS-CoV-2 variants. For the study at large: The authors gave Ad26.COV2.S intramuscularly, either once or twice 56 days apart. The study, taken as a whole, reports: Participants in the vaccine arm had higher spike-specific TCR breadth; placebo recipients had lower. People who got the vaccine or the placebo had similar non-spike TCR breadth. Using TCR breadth and depth analyses may have led to underestimated total T cell responses.

The CDR3 extends over 14 amino acids. In germline, CDR1 is LNHDA, CDR2 SQIVND (reference sequence). V was pared by 5 bases and J by 3 bases, with 11 bases between. Sample treatment: 15 to 20 received Ad26.COV2.S at low or high dose, single or two shots; 5 received placebo; per-sample allocation not given. Day 63 following the first vaccine or placebo injection was when the samples were taken. The clonotype originates from a person between 18 and 65 years old who received the Ad26.COV2.S COVID-19 vaccine or a placebo. Specimen: peripheral blood, collected in a trial of Ad26.COV2.S vaccine versus placebo. This chain joins TRBV19 and TRBJ1-5; possible D gene TRBD1, 5 bases. CDR3 loop: CASSVRDLNQPQHF. As DNA, the CDR3 is TGTGCCAGTAGTGTCCGGGACCTCAATCAGCCCCAGCATTTT.